This TCR beta chain was identified in a study of blood T cells in healthy people across ages. Findings and limits, study-wide: Long-lived and aged donors differed, with more naive CD4+ cells and higher diversity in the long-lived. Per million T cells, TCR beta diversity dropped roughly linearly as age increased.

Primed by a sample-barcoded 5' primer and a J-beta primer mix, a second PCR proceeded for about 7 to 11 cycles. Each CDR3 protein is one row after TCRdb ran MiXCR on the 5' RACE reads. Among about 800,000 distinct CDR3 sequences listed, about 25% were seen once. With regard to this clonotype: Its antigen is still unknown.

Separately, the same data were catalogued under a study of T cells of mothers and their children. From that paper: Every mother supplied over 8 million TCR beta CDR3 reads and every child 2.5 million to 3.5 million. The study found slightly higher but non-significant overlap in related versus unrelated mother-child pairs.

This TCR came from a boy younger than 18 in good health. Sequencing used blood.

The CDR3 reads CASSSQNRAGSEKLFF. CDR3 sequence (DNA): TGTGCCAGCAGCTCACAAAACAGGGCGGGTAGTGAAAAACTGTTTTTT. The gene calls are TRBV7-2 and TRBJ1-4; TRBD1 might be the D (6 bases). Trimming took 4 bases from V and 7 from J, leaving 19 bases between them. Germline CDR1 reads SGHTA; CDR2 reads FQGNSA. This CDR3 has 16 residues. The whole variable domain, remainder taken from reference TRBV7-2 and TRBJ1-4, is GAGVSQSPSNKVTEKGKDVELRCDPISGHTALYWYRQSLGQGLEFLIYFQGNSAPDKSGLPSDRFSAERTGGSVSTLTIQRTQQEDSAVYLCASSSQNRAGSEKLFFGSGTQLSVL.